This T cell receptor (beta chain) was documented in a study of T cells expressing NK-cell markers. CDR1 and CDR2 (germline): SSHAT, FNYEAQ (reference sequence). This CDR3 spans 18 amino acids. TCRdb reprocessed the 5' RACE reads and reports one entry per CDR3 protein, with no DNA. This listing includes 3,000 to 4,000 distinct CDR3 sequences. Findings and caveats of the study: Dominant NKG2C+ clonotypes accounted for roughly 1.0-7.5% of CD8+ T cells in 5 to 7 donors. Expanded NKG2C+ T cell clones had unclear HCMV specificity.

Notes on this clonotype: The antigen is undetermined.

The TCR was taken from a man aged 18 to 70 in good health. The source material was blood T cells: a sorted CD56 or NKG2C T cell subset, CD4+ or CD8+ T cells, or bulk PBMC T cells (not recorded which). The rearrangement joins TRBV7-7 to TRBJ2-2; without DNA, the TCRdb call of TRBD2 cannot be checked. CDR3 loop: CASSQFFPGTPSAGELFF.